The rows below give T cell receptor beta chains drawn from one sample of a study of neurological immune-mediated disorders. TCRdb re-called the 5' RACE reads with MiXCR, one entry per CDR3 protein. The sample has 45,000 to 50,000 distinct CDR3 sequences, roughly 24% seen once; the top ten hold 20% to 30%. The material sequenced was PBMCs. Every receptor here comes from an older woman in good health. CDR3s include the opening cysteine and the closing phenylalanine or tryptophan. Each record gives: V gene, CDR3 protein.

TRBV29-1 | CSVEDPGTGSGANVLTF
TRBV7-7 | CASSEYGGETEAFF
TRBV10-3 | CASVGRLNSPLHF
TRBV20-1 | CSALAGLYEQYF
TRBV7-9 | CASSLEGSVQFF
TRBV5-5 | CASCLTGTNYGYTF
TRBV18 | CASSPTGLAEKLFF
TRBV2 | CASSEIAGGGQETQYF
TRBV4-2 | CASSTRQGAGFMNTEAFF
TRBV7-9 | CASSLGPNYGYTF
TRBV12-3/TRBV12-4 | CASSYSNQEQYF
TRBV10-3 | CAISEAQGYEQFF
TRBV7-6 | CASVWGPQETQYF
TRBV27 | CASSFAGVAEAYEQYF
TRBV5-1 | CASSVDQGGIGTDTQYF
TRBV5-1 | CASGPTGGEKLFF
TRBV9 | CASSVGGGQGGEKLFF
TRBV7-6 | CASSLIQGTTEAFF
TRBV29-1 | CSALYRDHEQYF
TRBV20-1 | CSAIWTRANTEAFF
TRBV28 | CASRDSSNTEAFF
TRBV3-1 | CASSLLPGLAGGTTWGEQFF
TRBV5-1 | CASSSTATVYEQYF
TRBV5-5 | CASSLGGSEETQYF
TRBV6-5 | CASTYGPEIAPLHF
TRBV7-9 | CASSTGQGATYEQYF
TRBV9 | CASSVVAGGGETQYF
TRBV12-3/TRBV12-4 | CASSFRTGVSGNTIYF
TRBV6-1 | CASILTSGSSYEQYF